This T cell receptor beta chain was sequenced during a study of graft-versus-host responses after intestinal transplantation. Study-level information: Tacrolimus plus steroids were given to all recipients for about three years, preceded by anti-thymocyte globulin induction. Study-level results: Researchers found peak circulating GvH clone levels linked to early post-transplant HvG declines.

Concerning this clone: The antigen is undetermined.

Germline trimming cut 6 bases from V and 6 bases from J; bases unmatched to any gene: 14. The CDR3 runs to 16 residues. CDR1 and CDR2 from the germline V gene are MDHEN and SYDVKM. Here immunoSEQ multiplex PCR was the method, and the copy in TCRdb shows in-frame clones only, minus some. The sample has tens of thousands of clones; about 93% are singletons. The material sequenced was unstimulated CD4+ T cells sorted from spleen or lymph node cells, taken before transplant. The gene calls are TRBV28 and TRBJ2-7; TRBD2 matches 10 bases. This TCR came from a human donor who was the organ donor for an intestinal transplant. Written as DNA, the CDR3 is TGTGCCAGCAGCGTAGGACCCGGGACTAGCGACCGCGAGCAGTACTTC. Amino acids: CASSVGPGTSDREQYF.